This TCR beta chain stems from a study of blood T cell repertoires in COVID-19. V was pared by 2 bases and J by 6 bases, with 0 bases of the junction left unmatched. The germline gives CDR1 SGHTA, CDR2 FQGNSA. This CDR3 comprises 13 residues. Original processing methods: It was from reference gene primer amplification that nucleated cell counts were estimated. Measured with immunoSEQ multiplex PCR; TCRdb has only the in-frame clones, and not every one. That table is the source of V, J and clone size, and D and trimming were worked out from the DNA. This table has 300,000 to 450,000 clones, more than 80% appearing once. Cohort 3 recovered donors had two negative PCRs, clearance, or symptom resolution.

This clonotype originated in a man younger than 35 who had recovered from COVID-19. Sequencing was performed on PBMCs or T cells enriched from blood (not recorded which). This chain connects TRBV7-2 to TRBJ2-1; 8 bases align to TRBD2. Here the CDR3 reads CASSLLAGNEQFF. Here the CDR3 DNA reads TGTGCCAGCAGCTTACTAGCGGGCAATGAGCAGTTCTTC.